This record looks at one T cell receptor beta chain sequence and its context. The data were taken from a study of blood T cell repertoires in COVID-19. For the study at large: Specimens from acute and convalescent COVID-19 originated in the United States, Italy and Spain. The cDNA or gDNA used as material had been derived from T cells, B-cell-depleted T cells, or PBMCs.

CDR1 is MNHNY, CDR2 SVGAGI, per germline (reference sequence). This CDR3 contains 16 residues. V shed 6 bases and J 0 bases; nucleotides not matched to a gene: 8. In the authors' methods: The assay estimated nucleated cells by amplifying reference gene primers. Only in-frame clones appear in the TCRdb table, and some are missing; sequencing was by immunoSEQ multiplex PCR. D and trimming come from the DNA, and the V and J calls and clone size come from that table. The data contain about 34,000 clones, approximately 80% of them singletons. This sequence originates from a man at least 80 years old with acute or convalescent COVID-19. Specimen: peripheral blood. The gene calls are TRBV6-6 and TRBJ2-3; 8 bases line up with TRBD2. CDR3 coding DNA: TGTGCCAGCAGCTCTAGCGGGCGGGCTAGCACAGATACGCAGTATTTT. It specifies CASSSSGRASTDTQYF.